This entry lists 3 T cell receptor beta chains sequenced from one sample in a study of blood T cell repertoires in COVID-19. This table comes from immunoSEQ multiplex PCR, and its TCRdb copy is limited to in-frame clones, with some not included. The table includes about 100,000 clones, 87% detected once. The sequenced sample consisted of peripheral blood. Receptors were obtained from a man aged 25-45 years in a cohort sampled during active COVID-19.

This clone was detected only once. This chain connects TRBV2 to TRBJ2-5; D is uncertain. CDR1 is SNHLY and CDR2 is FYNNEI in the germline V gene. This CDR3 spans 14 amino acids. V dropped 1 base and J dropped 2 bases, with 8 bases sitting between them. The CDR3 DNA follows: TGTGCCAGCAGTGAAGGGAGAACGCAAGAGACCCAGTACTTC. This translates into CASSEGRTQETQYF.

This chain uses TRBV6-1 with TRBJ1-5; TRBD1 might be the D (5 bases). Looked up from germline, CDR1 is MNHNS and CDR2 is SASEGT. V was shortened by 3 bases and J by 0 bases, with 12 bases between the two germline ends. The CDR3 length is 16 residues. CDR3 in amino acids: CASSEKGHFSNQPQHF. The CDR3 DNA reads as TGTGCCAGCAGTGAGAAGGGGCACTTTAGCAATCAGCCCCAGCATTTT.

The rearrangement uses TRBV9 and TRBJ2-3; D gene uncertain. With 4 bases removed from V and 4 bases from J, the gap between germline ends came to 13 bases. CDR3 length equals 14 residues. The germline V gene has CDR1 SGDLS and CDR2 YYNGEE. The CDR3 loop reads CASSPQAPSDTQYF. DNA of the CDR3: TGTGCCAGCAGCCCCCAGGCCCCCTCAGATACGCAGTATTTT.